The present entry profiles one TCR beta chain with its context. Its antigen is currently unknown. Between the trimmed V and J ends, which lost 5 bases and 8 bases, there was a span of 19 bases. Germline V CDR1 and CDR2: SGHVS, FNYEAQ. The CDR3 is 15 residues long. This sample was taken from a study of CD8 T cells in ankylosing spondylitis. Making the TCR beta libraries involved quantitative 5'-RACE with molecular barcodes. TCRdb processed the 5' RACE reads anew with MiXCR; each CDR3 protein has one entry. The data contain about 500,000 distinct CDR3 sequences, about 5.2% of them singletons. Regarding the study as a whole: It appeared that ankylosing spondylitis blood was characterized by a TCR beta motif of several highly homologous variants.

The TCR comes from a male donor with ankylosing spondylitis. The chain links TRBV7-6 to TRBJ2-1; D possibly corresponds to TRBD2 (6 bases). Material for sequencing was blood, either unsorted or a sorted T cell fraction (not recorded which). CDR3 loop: CASSPAGGGVYEQFF. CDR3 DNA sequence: TGTGCCAGCAGCCCCGCCGGCGGAGGGGTGTATGAGCAGTTCTTC.